This section outlines one T cell receptor beta chain sequence together with its context. The source of the sample is a study of blood T cell repertoires in COVID-19. Study background: PBMCs, B-cell-depleted T cells, or T cells provided the cDNA or gDNA that made up the material.

The assay was immunoSEQ multiplex PCR, and TCRdb's table has in-frame clones only and misses some. The top ten hold more than 2% of the sample, which has 40,000 to 55,000 clones, 65% to 85% seen once. The CDR3 covers 15 residues. In germline, CDR1 is SGHAT, CDR2 FQNNGV. J was trimmed by 3 bases and V by 1 base; bases with no gene match: 5. The sequencing sample was made of peripheral blood. The gene calls are TRBV11-2 and TRBJ2-7, with 8 bases that match TRBD1. The clonotype comes from a man in his fifties or sixties with acute or convalescent COVID-19. The CDR3 loop reads CASSLGRGTGYEQYF. The CDR3, as DNA: TGTGCCAGCAGCTTAGGACGGGGGACAGGCTACGAGCAGTACTTC.